This T cell receptor (beta chain) was recovered during a study of blood T cell repertoires in COVID-19. Study at large: The cDNA or gDNA used as material had been derived from T cells, B-cell-depleted T cells, or PBMCs.

Germline V gene data show CDR1 as GTSNPN and CDR2 as SVGIG (reference sequence). V was trimmed by 1 base and J by 7 bases, leaving 5 bases between them. There are 11 residues in the CDR3. As handled by the study authors: Reference gene primer amplification in the assay estimated nucleated cell counts. The repertoire was sequenced with immunoSEQ multiplex PCR; TCRdb's copy has only in-frame clones and lacks some. The V and J calls and the clone size are those of that table, but D and trimming were determined from the DNA. The sample carries 400,000 to 500,000 clones, approximately 90% recorded once. The source material was peripheral blood. The TCR was taken from a woman under 40 with active or convalescent COVID-19. The chain employs TRBV30 and TRBJ2-1; D is unclear. DNA for the CDR3: TGTGCCTGGAGTGCGGAGAATGAGCAGTTCTTC. It translates to CAWSAENEQFF.